A single sample gave rise to the 13 T cell receptor beta chains below, sequenced in a study of blood T cell repertoires in COVID-19. Assay used: immunoSEQ multiplex PCR; TCRdb lists only in-frame clones, some missing. Of roughly 410,000 clones listed, approximately 87% were seen once; the top ten hold about 2.3%. What was sequenced was peripheral blood. These receptors came from a woman aged 60-75 years with COVID-19, enrolled during active disease.

This chain links TRBV28 with TRBJ2-2; 7 bases align to TRBD1. The J segment lost 0 bases and the V segment lost 4 bases, leaving 5 bases of the junction unmatched. CDR3 size: 16 residues. Per germline, CDR1 MDHEN and CDR2 SYDVKM. The CDR3 coding sequence is TGTGCCAGCAGTTCGGACAGGCGCTCGAACACCGGGGAGCTGTTTTTT. It codes for CASSSDRRSNTGELFF.

The chain uses TRBV14 and TRBJ2-5; weak D call: TRBD2 (6 bases). In germline, CDR1 is SGHDN, CDR2 FVKESK. Trimming removed 3 bases from V and 3 bases from J, with 11 bases in between. CDR3 length equals 14 residues. CDR3 coding DNA: TGTGCCAGCAGCCACCGGACTATGAAAGAGACCCAGTACTTC. Translating gives CASSHRTMKETQYF.

The chain uses TRBV5-6 and TRBJ2-2, with 10 bases matching TRBD2. V dropped 2 bases and J dropped 3; count of bases not matched to a gene: 10. In germline, CDR1 is SGHDT, CDR2 YYEEEE. This CDR3 contains 18 residues. CDR3 nucleotides: TGTGCCAGCAGCTTCGTACTAGCGGGGTTTAGGGACACCGGGGAGCTGTTTTTT. It encodes CASSFVLAGFRDTGELFF. Based on the CDR3 plus reference TRBV5-6 and TRBJ2-2, the full variable domain is DAGVTQSPTHLIKTRGQQVTLRCSPKSGHDTVSWYQQALGQGPQFIFQYYEEEERQRGNFPDRFSGHQFPNYSSELNVNALLLGDSALYLCASSFVLAGFRDTGELFFGEGSRLTVL.

Notes on this clone: Other DNA sequences in this sample translate to the same CDR3. V and J are TRBV6-1 and TRBJ1-2; D is possibly TRBD1 (5 bases). V lost 3 bases and J 4 bases, leaving 9 bases between the germline ends. CDR1 is MNHNS and CDR2 is SASEGT in the germline V gene. This CDR3 has 13 amino acids. The CDR3 nucleotides read TGTGCCAGCAGTGAGCGGGGGGGCTATGGCTACACCTTC. Amino acids: CASSERGGYGYTF.

The chain carries TRBV2 and TRBJ2-3, with D possibly being TRBD1 (6 bases). V lost 7 bases, J lost 1 base, and 9 bases lay in between. Looked up from germline, CDR1 is SNHLY and CDR2 is FYNNEI. This CDR3 contains 13 residues. This chain's CDR3 is CASKRTGTDTQYF. CDR3 nucleotides: TGTGCCAGCAAGCGGACAGGCACAGATACGCAGTATTTT.

The rearrangement links TRBV7-3 to TRBJ1-6; a possible D gene is TRBD1 (5 bases). Germline V CDR1 and CDR2: SGHTA, FQGTGA. The CDR3 sequence is 13 residues long. Trimming took 4 bases from V and 14 from J, leaving 15 bases between them. CDR3 protein: CASSYGTGSSLHF. For the CDR3, the DNA is TGTGCCAGCAGCTATGGGACTGGTTCGTCCCTCCACTTT.

The chain recombines TRBV5-1 with TRBJ2-1, with D unclear. The germline V gene has CDR1 SGHRS and CDR2 YFSETQ. V was clipped by 0 bases and J by 6 bases, with 13 bases between them. This CDR3 has 15 amino acids. The CDR3 nucleotides read TGCGCCAGCAGCTTGGTAGATTCCCCCGGCAATGAGCAGTTCTTC. Protein: CASSLVDSPGNEQFF.

The rearrangement uses TRBV19 and TRBJ1-3; unclear D gene. The CDR3 is 14 residues long. Germline-derived CDR1 and CDR2 are LNHDA and SQIVND (reference sequence). Trimming removed 3 bases at V and 2 bases at J, with 8 bases between. The DNA for the CDR3 is TGTGCCAGTAGTATCTCGGTGGCTGGAAACACCATATATTTT. Translating it yields CASSISVAGNTIYF.

The CDR3 sequence is CASSVLATGGETQYF. DNA of the CDR3: TGTGCCAGCAGCGTATTGGCCACCGGGGGAGAGACCCAGTACTTC. The gene calls are TRBV9 and TRBJ2-5, with a tentative D call TRBD2 (6 bases). This CDR3 has 15 residues. Germline V gene lookup returns CDR1 SGDLS and CDR2 YYNGEE. With 1 base removed from V and 4 bases from J, the gap between germline ends came to 14 bases.

This chain links TRBV3-1 (or the pseudogene TRBV3-2) with TRBJ1-1; 9 nucleotides match TRBD1. Trimming at V came to 5 bases and at J to 4 bases, leaving 11 bases not matched to a gene. Germline CDR1 LGHDT, CDR2 YNNKEL (reference sequence). The CDR3 length is 16 residues. CDR3 DNA: TGTGCCAGCAGCGCCCACAGGGGGCCAATTGGCACTGAAGCTTTCTTT. Translated, it gives CASSAHRGPIGTEAFF.

V and J are TRBV6-5 and TRBJ1-6; D possibly corresponds to TRBD1 (5 bases). This CDR3 comprises 15 residues. The germline V and J ends were trimmed by 3 bases and 7 bases, with 13 bases remaining between them. CDR1 and CDR2 (germline): MNHEY, SVGAGI. Written as DNA, the CDR3 is TGTGCCAGCAGTTATGGTGCAGGGCTGAATTCACCCCTCCACTTT. Amino acid sequence: CASSYGAGLNSPLHF.

The chain joins TRBV7-3 to TRBJ1-6; the D is unclear. In germline, CDR1 is SGHTA, CDR2 FQGTGA. V was cut by 1 base and J by 5 bases, with 15 bases left in between. The CDR3 totals 17 residues. The DNA of the CDR3 is TGTGCCAGCAGCTTAAAAGGGTGGGAGGGTCATAATTCACCCCTCCACTTT. Protein product: CASSLKGWEGHNSPLHF.

V is TRBV2 and J is TRBJ1-5, with 8 bases matching TRBD1. This CDR3 comprises 16 residues. Germline loops: CDR1 SNHLY, CDR2 FYNNEI. The V and J ends lost 4 bases and 4 bases, in that order; junction bases with no gene match: 9. The CDR3 nucleotides read TGTGCCAGCAGTGCTAAGACAGGGGCGAAAAATCAGCCCCAGCATTTT. Encoded protein: CASSAKTGAKNQPQHF.